This TCR beta chain was observed in a study of T-cell reconstitution after alpha-beta-depleted transplantation in children. This clonotype came up a few times. V shed 5 bases and J 4 bases; nucleotides not matched to a gene: 4. This CDR3 contains 15 residues. TCRbeta library preparation incorporated unique molecular identifiers. TCRdb passed the PCR reads through MiXCR, listing each CDR3 protein once. The repertoire consists of about 610,000 distinct CDR3 sequences, with under 12% occurring once and the leading ten covering roughly 4%. V usage is TRBV12-3 or TRBV12-4 and J usage is TRBJ2-4; 11 bases agree with TRBD2. This clonotype was sampled from a human donor who donated a stem cell graft to a child with acute myeloid leukemia. This sample comprised PBMCs from the stem cell graft donor, obtained from the stem cell graft. The CDR3 sequence: CASSLTSGVKNIQYF. The CDR3 DNA sequence: TGTGCCAGCAGTCTGACTAGCGGGGTGAAAAACATTCAGTACTTC.